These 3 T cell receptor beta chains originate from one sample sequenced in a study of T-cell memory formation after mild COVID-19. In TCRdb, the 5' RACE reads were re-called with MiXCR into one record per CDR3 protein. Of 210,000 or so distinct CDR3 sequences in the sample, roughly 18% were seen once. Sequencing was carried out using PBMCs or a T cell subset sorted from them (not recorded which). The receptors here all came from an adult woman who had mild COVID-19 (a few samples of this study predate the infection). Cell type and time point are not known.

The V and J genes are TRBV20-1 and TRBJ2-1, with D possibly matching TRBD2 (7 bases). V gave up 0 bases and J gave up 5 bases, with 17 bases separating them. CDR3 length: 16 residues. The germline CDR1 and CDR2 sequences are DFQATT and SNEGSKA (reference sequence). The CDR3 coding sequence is TGCAGTGCTAGAGATCCGGGGGCTAGCGGACACAATGAGCAGTTCTTC. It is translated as CSARDPGASGHNEQFF.

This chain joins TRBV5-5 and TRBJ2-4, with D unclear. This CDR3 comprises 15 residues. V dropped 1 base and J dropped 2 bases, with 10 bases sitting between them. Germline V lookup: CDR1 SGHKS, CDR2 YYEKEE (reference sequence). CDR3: CASSLQRLSKNIQYF. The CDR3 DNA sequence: TGTGCCAGCAGCTTGCAACGGTTGTCCAAAAACATTCAGTACTTC.

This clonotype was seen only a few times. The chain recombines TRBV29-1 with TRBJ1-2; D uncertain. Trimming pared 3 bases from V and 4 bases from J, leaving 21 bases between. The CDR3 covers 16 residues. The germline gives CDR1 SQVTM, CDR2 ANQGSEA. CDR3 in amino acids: CSVEGQVLPTRYGYTF. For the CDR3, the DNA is TGCAGCGTTGAGGGTCAGGTCCTACCCACACGCTATGGCTACACCTTC.